What follows describes a single TCR beta chain. Per the germline V gene, CDR1 is LNHNV and CDR2 is YYDKDF (reference sequence). The V end was cut by 1 base, the J end by 0 bases, with 10 bases between. This CDR3 spans 16 amino acids. Profiled with immunoSEQ multiplex PCR; TCRdb holds only in-frame clones, not every one. The sample records around 110,000 clones, 80% to 95% being singletons. The record originates from a study of CD4+ T cells in melanoma. This sequence was found in a human donor with melanoma. Sequencing was performed on peripheral blood. The chain joins TRBV15 to TRBJ1-5; the D is unclear. CDR3 bases: TGTGCCACCAGCAGAGTACCAATTTATAGCAATCAGCCCCAGCATTTT. Translating gives CATSRVPIYSNQPQHF.